The clone carrying this TCR beta chain was counted ten times or more. These data originate in a study of human T cells and chemical hapten exposure. Trimming shortened V by 4 bases and J by 3 bases, and 15 bases separated the two germline ends. CDR3 length: 15 amino acids. Germline CDR1 reads SGDLS; CDR2 reads YYNGEE. It was from unfractionated whole blood that total RNA was extracted. During construction of the library, unique molecular identifiers were attached to individual cDNA molecules for quantitative, reproducible TCR counting. MiXCR, run by TCRdb on the 5' RACE reads, gives a single entry per CDR3 protein. The sample has about 140,000 distinct CDR3 sequences; 4.1% are singletons.

The TCR originated in a female donor in good health. V gene TRBV9 combines with J gene TRBJ2-3, with D tentatively TRBD1 or TRBD2 (6 bases each). CDR3 nucleotide sequence: TGTGCCAGCAGCCCGGGGGCCGCGGGGACAGATACGCAGTATTTT. Residues: CASSPGAAGTDTQYF.